This TCR beta chain comes out of a study of long-term antiretroviral therapy in people with HIV. The CDR3 totals 12 residues. Deletions cut 4 bases from V and 11 bases from J, with 11 bases between. From germline, CDR1 is MGHRA and CDR2 YSYEKL. The assay used was immunoSEQ (version v3.0), run at survey level. Assay used: immunoSEQ multiplex PCR; TCRdb lists only in-frame clones, some missing. The table lists approximately 20,000 clones, 80% of them singletons, with 9.5% to 12% in the top ten. The rearrangement joins TRBV4-1 to TRBJ1-4; D is undetermined. The receptor comes from a woman between 40 and 55 years old with HIV. Material: unsorted PBMCs, obtained 0.2 years after starting antiretroviral therapy. CDR3 DNA: TGCGCCAGCAGCCGATTCAGTGAGAAACTGTTTTTT. It specifies CASSRFSEKLFF.